The next 3 T cell receptor beta chains were all read from a single sample in a study of shared clonotypes between healthy human individuals. Assay used: immunoSEQ multiplex PCR; TCRdb lists only in-frame clones, some missing. The profile covers some 2.1 million clones, with about 95% appearing a single time and about 1.1% taken by the ten largest. Terminally differentiated effector memory CD45RA+ cells were excluded from the naive CD8 cells, which were CD45RO-negative and positively selected for CCR7. The sequencing input was naive CD8+ T cells sorted from blood. The receptor set was obtained from a man in his late teens or twenties in good health.

The CDR3 here is CASSQAAGAWETEAFF. The CDR3 DNA is TGCGCCAGCAGCCAAGCCGCAGGGGCTTGGGAAACTGAAGCTTTCTTT. This chain connects TRBV4-3 to TRBJ1-1; maybe TRBD1 (6 bases). Per germline, CDR1 LGHNA and CDR2 YSLEER. V gave up 1 base and J gave up 5 bases, with 17 bases separating them. The CDR3 is 16 residues long.

The CDR3 nucleotides are TGTGCCAGCAGCGTAGGAGGAGGGATGCCCAATGAGCAGTTCTTC. Its translation is CASSVGGGMPNEQFF. The rearrangement uses TRBV9 and TRBJ2-1, with TRBD2 as a possible D gene (6 bases). Germline assignment: CDR1 SGDLS and CDR2 YYNGEE. The CDR3 has 15 amino acids. With 0 bases removed from V and 6 bases from J, the gap between germline ends came to 13 bases.

The chain combines TRBV9 with TRBJ2-7, with D uncertain. CDR3 size: 13 residues. V was trimmed by 4 bases and J by 4 bases, leaving 12 bases between them. Germline values: CDR1 SGDLS, CDR2 YYNGEE. The CDR3, as DNA: TGTGCCAGCAGCTCTAGTTCAGGTTACGAGCAGTACTTC. Protein sequence: CASSSSSGYEQYF.